This T cell receptor (beta chain) was sequenced for a study of blood T cells in healthy people across ages. General study results and limits: With unsorted PBMCs, a conclusive comparison of naive versus antigen-experienced cells was not possible.

V gave up 8 bases and J gave up 3 bases; unmatched junction bases: 0. Looked up from germline, CDR1 is ENHRY and CDR2 is SYGVKD. This CDR3 spans 13 amino acids. Donation came from healthy Caucasian individuals in Russia who were aged 6 to 90. The authors ran a second PCR of roughly 7 to 11 cycles using a sample-barcoded 5' primer and a J-beta primer mix. Sequencing recovered at least 3 million CDR3-containing paired-end reads from each sample. TCRdb reanalysed the 5' RACE reads using MiXCR and keeps one entry per CDR3 protein. The sample shows 550,000 to 700,000 distinct CDR3 sequences, approximately 30% of them seen only once. In regard to this clonotype: Its matching antigen is unknown.

The origin of this receptor is a woman in her 70s in good health. The V call is TRBV10-3, the J call TRBJ1-4, with TRBD1 identical over 10 bases. The sequenced material came from blood. This CDR3 reads CAIGTGANEKLFF. For the CDR3, the DNA is TGTGCCATCGGGACAGGGGCTAATGAAAAACTGTTTTTT.